The present T cell receptor (beta chain) was sequenced within a study of blood T cell repertoires in COVID-19. In the study overall: Whether acute or convalescent, the COVID-19 samples came from the United States, Italy and Spain.

Participant-reported clinical history was the basis for cohort assignment. The CDR3 is 16 residues long. Germline assignment: CDR1 SGHAT and CDR2 FQNNGV. V lost 4 bases and J lost 2, with 14 bases in between. Authors' methods: Reference gene primer amplification gave estimated nucleated cell counts. Data came from immunoSEQ multiplex PCR; TCRdb stores just in-frame clones and leaves some out. That table is the source of V, J and clone size, and D and trimming were worked out from the DNA. The top ten clones hold 0.95% to 1.2% of a sample with some 390,000 clones, around 91% of them seen once. The clonotype comes from a man younger than 45 who had recovered from COVID-19. Input material: PBMCs or T cells enriched from blood (not recorded which). The chain joins TRBV11-2 to TRBJ1-4; D perhaps matches TRBD1 (6 bases). In nucleotides, the CDR3 is TGTGCCAGCAGCTCCCGTCGCACAGGGACTAATGAAAAACTGTTTTTT. This codes for CASSSRRTGTNEKLFF.